Listed here are 8 T cell receptor beta chains from one sample, sequenced in a study of beta chain features in type 1 diabetes. Sequenced material consisted of expressed TCRB transcripts (all of the isolated RNA was reverse transcribed). Measured with immunoSEQ multiplex PCR; TCRdb has only the in-frame clones, and not every one. Of 640,000 or so clones listed, around an eighth are singletons. Study-level points and caveats: TCRB CDR3s from Type 1 diabetes patients were moderately but significantly shorter in all four CD4+ subsets.

Antigens for these TCRs are unknown. Source material: naive CD4+ T cells from blood. Every receptor here comes from a man aged 18 to 29 with type 1 diabetes.

As for this clone: The junction does not match germline at one end; this may be a read error. V is TRBV7-9 and J is TRBJ2-3; TRBD2 matches 12 bases. CDR3 size: 15 residues. From germline, CDR1 is SEHNR and CDR2 FQNEAQ (reference sequence). The CDR3 coding sequence is TGTGCCAGCAGCCTAGCGGGGGGGACTCCAGATACGCAGTATTTT. Amino acid sequence: CASSLAGGTPDTQYF.

The sample holds a few counts of this clone. The chain couples TRBV7-8 to TRBJ2-7; possibly TRBD2 for D (6 bases). Germline assignment: CDR1 SGHVS and CDR2 FQNEAQ. V was trimmed by 6 bases and J by 3 bases, leaving 18 bases between them. The CDR3 totals 15 residues. CDR3 DNA sequence: TGTGCCAGCAGTCATGGCGGGGCTTCAATCTACGAGCAGTACTTC. It specifies CASSHGGASIYEQYF.

The table lists this clone with a few counts. This chain links TRBV7-6 with TRBJ2-5, with unresolved D. Germline V gene data show CDR1 as SGHVS and CDR2 as FNYEAQ. The CDR3 totals 14 residues. Trimming took 4 bases from V and 0 from J, leaving 9 bases between them. CDR3 protein: CASSSQFHQETQYF. The CDR3 nucleotides read TGTGCCAGCAGCTCCCAATTTCACCAAGAGACCCAGTACTTC.

This chain connects TRBV7-2 to TRBJ2-6; D not certain. Germline V gives CDR1 SGHTA, CDR2 FQGNSA. Trimming took 1 base from V and 2 from J, leaving 6 bases between them. This CDR3 is built from 15 residues. This CDR3 reads CASSLGQTGANVLTF. The CDR3 DNA reads TGTGCCAGCAGCTTAGGGCAGACTGGGGCCAACGTCCTGACTTTC. The entire variable domain, with the rest obtained from reference TRBV7-2 and TRBJ2-6, is as follows: GAGVSQSPSNKVTEKGKDVELRCDPISGHTALYWYRQSLGQGLEFLIYFQGNSAPDKSGLPSDRFSAERTGGSVSTLTIQRTQQEDSAVYLCASSLGQTGANVLTFGAGSRLTVL.

This chain uses TRBV6-4 with TRBJ1-1, with 8 bases identical to TRBD1. Looked up from germline, CDR1 is MRHNA and CDR2 is SNTAGT. This CDR3 contains 14 residues. V lost 5 bases, J lost 1 base, and 3 bases stayed unmatched. Here the CDR3 reads CASSSQGANTEAFF. CDR3 sequence (DNA): TGTGCCAGCAGTTCTCAGGGGGCGAACACTGAAGCTTTCTTT.

The chain has TRBV30 and TRBJ1-6, with TRBD1 matching over 8 bases. The ends lost 7 bases at V and 8 bases at J; junction bases unmatched: 7. The CDR3 totals 13 residues. CDR1 and CDR2 (germline): GTSNPN, SVGIG (reference sequence). The CDR3 loop is CAFQGAGDSPLHF. The CDR3, as DNA: TGTGCCTTCCAGGGGGCTGGGGATTCACCCCTCCACTTT.

The chain employs TRBV30 and TRBJ1-1, with D maybe TRBD1 (6 bases). The germline V gene has CDR1 GTSNPN and CDR2 SVGIG (reference sequence). This CDR3 comprises 13 residues. V was pared by 2 bases and J by 4 bases, with 11 bases between. This CDR3 is CAWSYRVGTEAFF. As DNA, the CDR3 is TGTGCCTGGAGTTACAGGGTGGGCACTGAAGCTTTCTTT.

This clone was counted between two and nine times. Other DNA sequences in the same sample also yield this CDR3. The V and J genes are TRBV2 and TRBJ1-1; the D is unclear. Germline V gene data show CDR1 as SNHLY and CDR2 as FYNNEI. The germline V and J ends were trimmed by 4 bases and 0 bases, with 6 bases remaining between them. There are 13 residues in the CDR3. For the CDR3, the DNA is TGTGCCAGCAGTGTTCAGATGAACACTGAAGCTTTCTTT. Residues: CASSVQMNTEAFF.